This TCR beta chain came from a study of CXCR3-negative and CXCR3-positive naive CD8 T cells. Turning to this clonotype: The antigen remains unidentified.

There are 14 residues in the CDR3. The germline V gene encodes CDR1 SEHNR and CDR2 FQNEAQ (reference sequence). Whole-study findings and limits: Hydrophobicity was higher for TRB CDR3s found in CXCR3-positive naive cells than in CXCR3-negative naive cells. High diversity, comparable across both naive subsets, contrasted with much lower diversity in memory CD8+ cells. The naive subsets expressed comparable surface CD5, and the authors inferred TCR strength from TRB CDR3 properties.

5' RACE that incorporated UMI labels was used to prepare the TRB cDNA libraries. TCRdb reprocessed the 5' RACE reads; each CDR3 protein has one entry and no DNA is given. The specimen's table records 150,000 or so distinct CDR3 sequences. Sample: naive CXCR3+ CD8+ T cells from blood. As for subset: CD45RO-CCR7+CD27+CD95- naive CD8+ T cells expressing CXCR3 (TNR3+). The sequence was collected from a human donor in good health. Some clones in this sample may be carry-over from other donors' samples. This sequence joins TRBV7-9 and TRBJ2-5. The CDR3 sequence is CASSFTEYQETQYF.